This record concerns one TCR beta chain sequence. Its target antigen remains unknown. No much larger clone is present one base from it, and per-base qualities are unavailable. Preparation of the library involved 5' RACE. The listed sequencing device is Illumina HiSeq 2500. A second PCR of about 7 to 12 cycles was run with a J-beta primer mix and a sample-barcoded 5' primer. A template-switch 5' adaptor carrying 12 random nucleotides introduced a unique molecular identifier onto each TCR beta cDNA molecule. Each sample yielded at least 3 million CDR3-containing paired-end reads. The Mint cDNA synthesis kit, primed by a TRBC-specific oligonucleotide, was used to synthesize first-strand cDNA from all RNA. After uracil-DNA glycosylase treatment, a first 18-cycle PCR used universal primers M1SS and BC2_uni_R on all cDNA. As for the original processing: Each sample was normalized by randomly selecting 1 million high-quality reads, each carrying a distinct molecular identifier. Instead of being binned into consensus sequences, reads that shared molecular identifiers were thrown out. MiTCR, with a Q25 quality threshold and the strictest error-elimination algorithm, was used for CDR3 identification, clonotype clustering and error correction. A nonparametric unseen species model with Euler transformation was used to estimate lower-bound total TCR beta diversity. TCRdb cleaned the public reads at Q25 with fastp, built clones with MiXCR and kept in-frame beta chains. Rows with a matching CDR3 protein are joined into one entry that keeps the most common DNA and genes. In this record, the V and J calls reflect TCRdb's handling and not the investigators' own analysis. The sample contains around 1.1 million distinct CDR3 sequences, around two fifths of them found a single time. The ten most abundant clones make up about an eighth of the sample.

The donors were under 40 Caucasian individuals from Russia, aged 6 to 90 years, who were systemically healthy. Approximately 9 milliliters of peripheral blood were collected from each donor into EDTA-treated Vacutainer tubes. PBMCs were isolated by Ficoll-Paque density-gradient centrifugation, with at least 7 million obtained per sample. Total RNA was extracted from PBMCs with Trizol reagent, with at least 6 micrograms obtained per sample. For every donor, an aliquot of PBMCs went through flow cytometry to measure the percentages of naive CD45RAhigh/CD27high T cells. The data were obtained in a study of blood T cells in healthy people across ages (dated by TCRdb to about 2015). In terms of the full investigation: In model experiments, roughly one uniquely barcoded TCR beta cDNA molecule per two T cells was captured by template switching. Four age groups were formed from the donors: young (average approximately 15 years), middle-aged (approximately 42), aged (roughly 56) and long-lived (roughly 81). The study measured age-related changes in TCR beta repertoire diversity using deep sequencing normalized with unique cDNA molecular identifiers. The study analyzed two additional independent replicas of 1 million unique cDNA reads from the same blood draw for two donors, one aged 18 to 30 and one aged 80 or older. To avoid experimental bias, donors of different ages were spread randomly across the sequencing lanes.

As encoded in the germline V gene, CDR1 is SGHRS while CDR2 is YFSETQ. The cysteine opens and the phenylalanine closes a CDR3 of 14 amino acids. Solely the CDR3 DNA is kept, with 42 bases framed from the first base. The junction carries 12 bases between V and J, which are trimmed by 2 bases and 3 bases respectively. What the research found in general, with its limitations: As age increased, observed TCR beta diversity per million T cells dropped in a roughly linear way, and a significant reduction was already evident by age 40. Estimates of total diversity from one million sequenced T cells were regarded as lower bounds and underestimates. The long-lived group showed more naive CD4+ T cells, fewer expanded clones and increased TCR diversity than the aged group, suggesting age selection. Donor CMV infection status was unknown, potentially confounding age-related changes in expanded clonotypes. A strong correlation was found between observed TCR beta diversity and the percentage of naive T cells measured by flow cytometry. Bulk unsorted PBMC profiling prevented conclusive comparison of naive and antigen-experienced compartments.

Here the chain combines TRBV5-1 and TRBJ2-7; the D match is possibly TRBD1 or TRBD2, with 5 bases aligned in each. The material sequenced was blood. The TCR sequence derives from a man between 18 and 29 years old in good health. The DNA sequence follows: TGCGCCAGCAGCTTTACCCGAGGGGTCTACGAGCAGTACTTC. Its translation reads: CASSFTRGVYEQYF.